Reported below is one T cell receptor beta chain. With V trimmed by 5 bases and J by 0 bases, 4 bases remained unmatched. This CDR3 has 14 amino acids. Germline V gives CDR1 LNHDA, CDR2 SQIVND (reference sequence). The repertoire was sequenced with immunoSEQ multiplex PCR; TCRdb's copy has only in-frame clones and lacks some. This table has about 20,000 clones, 80% to 90% appearing once. The source of the sample is a study of T cell changes during pregnancy in multiple sclerosis. J is TRBJ2-7 and V is TRBV19, with TRBD2 identical over 7 bases. Sequences were derived from CD8+ T cells from peripheral blood mononuclear cells, sampled in the second trimester of pregnancy. The clonotype originates from a female donor in good health, enrolled as a control in a pregnancy study. CDR3 loop: CASSLGTTSYEQYF. CDR3 in DNA: TGTGCCAGTAGTCTCGGGACTACCTCCTACGAGCAGTACTTC. Based on the CDR3 plus reference TRBV19 and TRBJ2-7, the full variable domain is DGGITQSPKYLFRKEGQNVTLSCEQNLNHDAMYWYRQDPGQGLRLIYYSQIVNDFQKGDIAEGYSVSREKKESFPLTVTSAQKNPTAFYLCASSLGTTSYEQYFGPGTRLTVT.